This T cell receptor beta chain emerged from a study of T cells in Graves' hyperthyroidism and ophthalmopathy (dated by TCRdb to about 2019). About the full investigation: Peripheral blood was collected at initial diagnosis, before any treatment. A discovery cohort of roughly 100 patients, roughly 40 with Graves' ophthalmopathy and 55 to 65 with stable Graves' hyperthyroidism, was used to find distinguishing TCR V-J signatures. Prospective prediction of ophthalmopathy was tested in an independent validation cohort consisting of about 19 hyperthyroidism patients and around 16 patients who later progressed to ophthalmopathy. The 100 or so discovery patients were randomly split 7:3 into training and test sets. In roughly six Graves' hyperthyroidism patients, the study also compared T-cell repertoires from thyroid tissue with T-cell repertoires from blood. Once sampling was done, hyperthyroidism patients were given methimazole at a starting dose of 30 mg daily, whereas ophthalmopathy patients were given high-dose intravenous methylprednisolone. The paper describes TCR Vbeta CDR3 sequencing of around 140 peripheral blood samples, made up of fewer than 50 ophthalmopathy patients, around 78 hyperthyroidism patients and 17 progressor patients.

Taken from the germline V gene, the CDR1 and CDR2 loops are KGHDR and SFDVKD. V and J lose 4 bases and 2 bases, and a span of 15 bases separates them. The CDR3 has 16 amino acids, counting the end cysteine and phenylalanine. The CDR3 DNA has 48 bases and is translated from base 1. The study at large found these results: Ophthalmopathy was separated from stable hyperthyroidism by a 13 V-J signature model, with over 85% sensitivity and about 84% specificity obtained in cross-validation and 80%/75% obtained in testing. Most expanded thyroid clonotypes (frequency above 0.001) were also detected in blood, suggesting blood repertoires may reflect thyroid immune responses. In validation, the model predicted progression to ophthalmopathy a median of approximately 6.6 months before onset, with 65% to 71% sensitivity and 72.22% specificity. Sample size was not statistically predetermined, and blinding of investigators to group allocation was not performed.

Amplification of TCR beta CDR3 regions was carried out from RNA transcripts. The first round of RT-PCR for the TCR CDR3 was performed with the HTBI primer set and the Qiagen OneStep RT-PCR kit. A second multiplex PCR round built the libraries, followed by size selection and purification. Sequencing of the libraries was done on an Illumina HiSeq2000 using paired-end 100 bp reads. The authors' analysis ran thus. SOAPnuke was used to process the raw data, with reads discarded if the reads contained adapters or uncalled bases, had a mean Phred below 15, or lacked an exact constant-primer or identifier match. COPE v1.2.5 was used to merge high-quality paired reads, and clonotypes were defined as unique nucleotide sequences. MiTCR v1.1 was used to align the clonotypes against IMGT TRBV, TRBD and TRBJ reference segments. The analysis included only V-J combinations with a frequency above 0.0001, which together covered more than 98% of the repertoires. A TCS score was defined as the ratio of F50 (clonal expansion) to E x V (chaos), with BLOSUM62-based TCRdist applied between CDR3 peptides within each V-J. Welch's t-statistics and random forest reduced 500 to 550 V-J features to under 15, which were used in a naive Bayes classifier (R e1071). The public reads were reanalyzed by TCRdb: fastp trimming at Q25, MiXCR alignment, in-frame beta chains only. For every CDR3 protein sequence, its rows merge into one entry that carries the most common genes and DNA. The V and J calls and clone size come from TCRdb's table, not from the authors' own analysis. The sample data list approximately 610,000 distinct CDR3 sequences, and over 15% of these were observed just once. Together, the top ten hold around a sixth of the sample.

This clonotype has only a few counts. Its specific antigen is unknown. Within one base of it there is no much larger clone, and no base qualities were kept. Stable Graves' hyperthyroidism was defined as no progression to ophthalmopathy during 18 months of follow-up. Hyperthyroidism patients were newly diagnosed, with disease duration under 2 months, and aged 18 to 65 years. Any patient with an uncontrolled infection, another autoimmune disease, pregnancy or lactation was excluded. Diagnoses were established on the basis of clinical symptoms, serum thyroxine and TRAb, thyroid ultrasound, and orbital computed tomography. Ficoll-Paque density gradient centrifugation was used to isolate PBMCs from about 9.4 ml of fresh peripheral blood. Trizol reagent was used to extract total RNA, and RNA quality was then checked on an Agilent 2100 Bioanalyzer.

The sequence joins TRBV24-1 to TRBJ2-3, with TRBD1 as a weak D call on 6 bases. The sample consisted of blood. This clonotype was sampled from a woman in her late teens or twenties with Graves' hyperthyroidism. At the DNA level, the sequence is TGTGCCACCAGTGAGGTTGAGGGGGTGAACACAGATACGCAGTATTTT. This translates into CATSEVEGVNTDTQYF.